This TCR beta chain stems from a study of CD8+ T cells in alopecia areata. Study-level results: Higher clonality and more expanded CD8+ clones appeared in lesional than normal scalp. Clarity of TCR sharing across patients fell short of that in mice, possibly HLA-related.

Turning to this clone: Its specificity is not known.

cDNA prepared by RNA extraction and subsequent reverse transcription served as the template for sequencing. Profiled with immunoSEQ multiplex PCR; TCRdb holds only in-frame clones, not every one. The sample lists roughly 97,000 clones, 41% occurring once. V lost 4 bases to trimming and J lost 4 bases, with 14 bases between them. Looked up from germline, CDR1 is SGHNT and CDR2 is YYREEE (reference sequence). The CDR3 loop spans 14 amino acids. The receptor comes from a human donor with alopecia areata. The chain combines TRBV5-4 with TRBJ2-5; no firm D call. Specimen: CD4+ T cells sorted from blood. CDR3 DNA sequence: TGTGCCAGCAGCCCTAATCCCGGCGGAGAGACCCAGTACTTC. Its translation is CASSPNPGGETQYF.